Sequencing of this T cell receptor (beta chain) was carried out in a study of identical twins. Regarding the study as a whole: Cross-sectional statistical analysis was relied on for the conclusions, without the same donors being followed. Beta out-of-frame sequences showed weaker excess twin sharing. The study found that models underestimated out-of-frame TCR alpha sharing in monozygotic twins.

Via MiXCR, TCRdb re-called the 5' RACE reads, giving one row per CDR3 protein. The sample has 200,000 to 250,000 distinct CDR3 sequences, about 12% seen once; the top ten hold approximately 4%. Germline V gene sequence: CDR1 DFQATT, CDR2 SNEGSKA (reference sequence). The CDR3 covers 19 residues. V gave up 7 bases and J gave up 10 bases; unmatched junction bases: 29. This clonotype was seen only a few times. What it binds is not known. A further study also used this sample, focusing on yellow fever vaccine responses in identical twins.

Sequencing was done on a sample of memory (CD45RO+) T cells sorted from blood. This TCR was sampled from a woman between 18 and 29 years old in good health. V gene TRBV20-1 combines with J gene TRBJ2-1; 9 positions agree with TRBD1. The CDR3 bases are TGCAGTGGCAGCCCGGGAACTAGCGTCGACAGGGGGACCAGGGCGGAGCAGTTCTTC. This translates into CSGSPGTSVDRGTRAEQFF.